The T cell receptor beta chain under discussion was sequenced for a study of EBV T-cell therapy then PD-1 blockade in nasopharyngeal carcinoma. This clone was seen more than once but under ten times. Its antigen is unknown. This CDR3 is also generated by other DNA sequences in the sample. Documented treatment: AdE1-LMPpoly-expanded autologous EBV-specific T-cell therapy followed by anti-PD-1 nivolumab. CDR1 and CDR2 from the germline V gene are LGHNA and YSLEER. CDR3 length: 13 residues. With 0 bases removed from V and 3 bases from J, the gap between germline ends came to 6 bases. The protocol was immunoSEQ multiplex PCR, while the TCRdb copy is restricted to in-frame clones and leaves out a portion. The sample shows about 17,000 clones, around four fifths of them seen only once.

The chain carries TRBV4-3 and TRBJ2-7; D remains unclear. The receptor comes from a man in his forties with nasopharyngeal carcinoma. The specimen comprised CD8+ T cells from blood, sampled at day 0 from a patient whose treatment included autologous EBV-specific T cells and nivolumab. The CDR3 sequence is CASSQDLGYEQYF. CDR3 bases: TGCGCCAGCAGCCAAGATTTGGGCTACGAGCAGTACTTC.